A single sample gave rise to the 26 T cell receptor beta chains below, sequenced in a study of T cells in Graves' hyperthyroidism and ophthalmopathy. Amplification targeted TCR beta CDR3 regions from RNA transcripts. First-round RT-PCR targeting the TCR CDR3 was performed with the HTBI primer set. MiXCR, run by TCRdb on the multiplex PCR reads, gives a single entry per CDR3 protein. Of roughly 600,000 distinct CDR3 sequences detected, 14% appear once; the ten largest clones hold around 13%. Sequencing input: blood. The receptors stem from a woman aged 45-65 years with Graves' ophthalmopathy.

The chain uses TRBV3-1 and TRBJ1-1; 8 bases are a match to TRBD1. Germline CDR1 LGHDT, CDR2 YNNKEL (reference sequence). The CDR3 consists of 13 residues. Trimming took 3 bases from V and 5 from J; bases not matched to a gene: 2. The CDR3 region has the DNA TGTGCCAGCAGCCATCAGGGGGCAACTGAAGCTTTCTTT. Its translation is CASSHQGATEAFF.

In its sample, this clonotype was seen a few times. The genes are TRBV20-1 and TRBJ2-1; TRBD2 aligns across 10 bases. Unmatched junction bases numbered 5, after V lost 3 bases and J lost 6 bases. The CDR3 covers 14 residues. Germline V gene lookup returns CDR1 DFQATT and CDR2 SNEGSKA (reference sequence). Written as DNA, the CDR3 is TGCAGTGCTAGTCTTACTAGCGGGACCAATGAGCAGTTCTTC. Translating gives CSASLTSGTNEQFF.

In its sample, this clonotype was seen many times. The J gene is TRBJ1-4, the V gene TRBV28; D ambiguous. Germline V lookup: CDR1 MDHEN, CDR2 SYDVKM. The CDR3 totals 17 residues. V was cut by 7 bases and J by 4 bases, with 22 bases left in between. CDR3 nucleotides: TGTGCCAGCACCCTGGGTGGCCCCCGAACCTTTAATGAAAAACTGTTTTTT. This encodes CASTLGGPRTFNEKLFF.

The CDR3 nucleotides read TGTGCCACCAGTGCCAGCGGGAGGGGAAACAATGAGCAGTTCTTC. This sequence encodes CATSASGRGNNEQFF. The chain joins TRBV24-1 to TRBJ2-1; TRBD2 matches 10 bases. Germline V CDR1 and CDR2: KGHDR, SFDVKD. After removal of 5 bases from V and 5 bases from J, the junction contained 5 bases not matched to a gene. The CDR3 totals 15 residues.

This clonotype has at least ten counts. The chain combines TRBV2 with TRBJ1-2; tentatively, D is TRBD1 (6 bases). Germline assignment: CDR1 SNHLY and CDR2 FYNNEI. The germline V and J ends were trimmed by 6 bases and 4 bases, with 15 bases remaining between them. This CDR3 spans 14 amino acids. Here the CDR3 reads CASSSVDSLYGYTF. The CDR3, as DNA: TGTGCCAGCAGCTCGGTGGACAGTCTCTATGGCTACACCTTC.

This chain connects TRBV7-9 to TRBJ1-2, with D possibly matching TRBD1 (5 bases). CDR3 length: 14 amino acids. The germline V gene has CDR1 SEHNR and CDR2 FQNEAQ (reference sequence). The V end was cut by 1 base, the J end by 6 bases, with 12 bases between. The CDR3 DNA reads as TGTGCCAGCAGCTTAGGGCTAGGGGTAAATGGCTACACCTTC. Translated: CASSLGLGVNGYTF.

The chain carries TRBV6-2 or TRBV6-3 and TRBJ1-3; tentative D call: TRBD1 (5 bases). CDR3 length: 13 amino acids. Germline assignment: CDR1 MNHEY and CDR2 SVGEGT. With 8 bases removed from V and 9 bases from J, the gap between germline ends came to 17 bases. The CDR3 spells CASGYRDGPTIYF. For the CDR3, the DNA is TGTGCCAGCGGATACCGGGACGGACCCACCATATATTTT.

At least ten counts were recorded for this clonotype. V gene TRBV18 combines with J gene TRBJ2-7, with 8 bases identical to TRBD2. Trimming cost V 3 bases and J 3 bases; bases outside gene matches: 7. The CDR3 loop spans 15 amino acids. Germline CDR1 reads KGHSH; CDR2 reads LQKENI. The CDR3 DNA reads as TGTGCCAGCTCACCGGAGCGGGGGAACCTCTACGAGCAGTACTTC. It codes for CASSPERGNLYEQYF.

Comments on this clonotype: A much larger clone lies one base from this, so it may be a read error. The CDR3 DNA follows: TGTGCCAGCAGCCCGGGACTAGCGGGAGGGCCGGCCTCCTACAATGAGCAGTTCTTC. It is translated as CASSPGLAGGPASYNEQFF. This chain links TRBV7-6 with TRBJ2-1; 16 nucleotides line up with TRBD2. Germline lookup yields CDR1 SGHVS and CDR2 FNYEAQ. Trimming took 5 bases from V and 0 from J; bases not matched to a gene: 7. The CDR3 contains 19 residues.

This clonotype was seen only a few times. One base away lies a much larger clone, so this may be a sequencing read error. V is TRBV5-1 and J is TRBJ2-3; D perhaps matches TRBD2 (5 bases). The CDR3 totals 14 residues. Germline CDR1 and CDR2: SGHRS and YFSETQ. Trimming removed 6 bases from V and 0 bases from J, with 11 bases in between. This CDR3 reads CASTRGGSTDTQYF. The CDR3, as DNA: TGCGCCAGCACCCGTGGCGGGAGCACAGATACGCAGTATTTT.

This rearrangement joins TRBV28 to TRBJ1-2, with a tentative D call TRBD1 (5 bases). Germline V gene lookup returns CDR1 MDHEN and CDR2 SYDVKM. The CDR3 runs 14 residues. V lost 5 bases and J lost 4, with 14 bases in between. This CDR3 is CASSPPGVPYGYTF. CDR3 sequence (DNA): TGTGCCAGCAGTCCGCCGGGGGTGCCCTATGGCTACACCTTC.

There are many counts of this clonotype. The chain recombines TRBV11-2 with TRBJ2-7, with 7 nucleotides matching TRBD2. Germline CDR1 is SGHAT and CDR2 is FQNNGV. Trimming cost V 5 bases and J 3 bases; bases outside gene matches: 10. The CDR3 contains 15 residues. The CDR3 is CASSLAELSIYEQYF. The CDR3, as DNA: TGTGCCAGCAGCCTAGCGGAACTCTCCATCTACGAGCAGTACTTC.

The CDR3 DNA is TGTGCCAGCAGCCAACAGACAGGCGATTCACCCCTCCACTTT. This sequence encodes CASSQQTGDSPLHF. The V and J genes are TRBV14 and TRBJ1-6, with D maybe TRBD1 (6 bases). V shed 2 bases and J shed 8 bases, with 10 bases lying between them. The CDR3 sequence is 14 residues long. CDR1 and CDR2 from the germline V gene are SGHDN and FVKESK. Full variable domain (rest looked up from reference TRBV14 and TRBJ1-6): EAGVTQFPSHSVIEKGQTVTLRCDPISGHDNLYWYRRVMGKEIKFLLHFVKESKQDESGMPNNRFLAERTGGTYSTLKVQPAELEDSGVYFCASSQQTGDSPLHFGNGTRLTVT.

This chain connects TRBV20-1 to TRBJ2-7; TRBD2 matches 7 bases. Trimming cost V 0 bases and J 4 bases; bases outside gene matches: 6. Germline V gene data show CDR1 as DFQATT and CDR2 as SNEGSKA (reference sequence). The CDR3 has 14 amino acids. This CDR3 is CSARDPLGGYEQYF. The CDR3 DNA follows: TGCAGTGCTAGAGATCCGCTGGGGGGGTACGAGCAGTACTTC.

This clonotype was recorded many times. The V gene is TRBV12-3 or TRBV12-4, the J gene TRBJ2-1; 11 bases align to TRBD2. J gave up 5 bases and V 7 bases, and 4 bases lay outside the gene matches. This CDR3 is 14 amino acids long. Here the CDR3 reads CASTGLAGNNEQFF. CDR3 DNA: TGTGCCAGCACAGGACTAGCGGGCAACAATGAGCAGTTCTTC.

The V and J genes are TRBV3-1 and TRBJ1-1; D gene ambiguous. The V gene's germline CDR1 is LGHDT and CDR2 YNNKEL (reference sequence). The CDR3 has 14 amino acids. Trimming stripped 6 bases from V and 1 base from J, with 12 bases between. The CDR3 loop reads CASSPPNWNTEAFF. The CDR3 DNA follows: TGTGCCAGCAGTCCACCAAACTGGAACACTGAAGCTTTCTTT. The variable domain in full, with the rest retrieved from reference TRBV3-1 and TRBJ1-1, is DTAVSQTPKYLVTQMGNDKSIKCEQNLGHDTMYWYKQDSKKFLKIMFSYNNKELIINETVPNRFSPKSPDKAHLNLHINSLELGDSAVYFCASSPPNWNTEAFFGQGTRLTVV.

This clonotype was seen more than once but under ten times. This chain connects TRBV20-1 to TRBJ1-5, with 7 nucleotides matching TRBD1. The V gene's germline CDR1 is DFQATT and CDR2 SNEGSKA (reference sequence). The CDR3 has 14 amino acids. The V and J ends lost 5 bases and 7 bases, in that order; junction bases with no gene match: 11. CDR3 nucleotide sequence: TGCAGTGCTCGGGCAGGGGGGGCTCGGCAGCCCCAGCATTTT. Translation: CSARAGGARQPQHF.

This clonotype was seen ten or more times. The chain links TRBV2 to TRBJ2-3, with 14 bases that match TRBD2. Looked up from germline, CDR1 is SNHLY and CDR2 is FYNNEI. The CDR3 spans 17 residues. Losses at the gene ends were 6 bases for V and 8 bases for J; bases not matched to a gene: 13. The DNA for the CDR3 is TGTGCCAGCAGCCCGGGGACTAGCGGGAGATCATTGGGTACGCAGTATTTT. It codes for CASSPGTSGRSLGTQYF.

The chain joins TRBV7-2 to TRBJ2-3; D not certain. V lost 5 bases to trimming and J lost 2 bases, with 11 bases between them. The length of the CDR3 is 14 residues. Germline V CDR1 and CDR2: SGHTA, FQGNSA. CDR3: CASSRRSVTDTQYF. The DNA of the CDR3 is TGTGCCAGCAGCCGACGCTCCGTCACAGATACGCAGTATTTT. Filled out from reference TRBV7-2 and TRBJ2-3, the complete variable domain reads GAGVSQSPSNKVTEKGKDVELRCDPISGHTALYWYRQSLGQGLEFLIYFQGNSAPDKSGLPSDRFSAERTGGSVSTLTIQRTQQEDSAVYLCASSRRSVTDTQYFGPGTRLTVL.

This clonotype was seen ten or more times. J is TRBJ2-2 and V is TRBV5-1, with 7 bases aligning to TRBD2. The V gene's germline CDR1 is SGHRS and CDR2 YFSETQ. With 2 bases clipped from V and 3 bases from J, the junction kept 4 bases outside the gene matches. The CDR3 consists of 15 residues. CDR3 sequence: CASSFSGRDTGELFF. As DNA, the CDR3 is TGCGCCAGCAGCTTTAGCGGGCGGGACACCGGGGAGCTGTTTTTT.

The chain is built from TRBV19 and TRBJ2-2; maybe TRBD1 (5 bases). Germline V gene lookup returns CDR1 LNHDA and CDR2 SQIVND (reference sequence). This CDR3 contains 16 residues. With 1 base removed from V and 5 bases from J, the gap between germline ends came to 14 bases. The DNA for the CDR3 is TGTGCCAGTAGTATAGGGGGCGTTTCGGTTACCGGGGAGCTGTTTTTT. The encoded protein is CASSIGGVSVTGELFF.

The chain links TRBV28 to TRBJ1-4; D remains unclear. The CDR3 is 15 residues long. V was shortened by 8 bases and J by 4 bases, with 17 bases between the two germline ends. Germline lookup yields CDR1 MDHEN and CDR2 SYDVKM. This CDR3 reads CASQPPGGGNEKLFF. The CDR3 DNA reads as TGTGCCAGCCAGCCCCCGGGAGGAGGTAATGAAAAACTGTTTTTT.

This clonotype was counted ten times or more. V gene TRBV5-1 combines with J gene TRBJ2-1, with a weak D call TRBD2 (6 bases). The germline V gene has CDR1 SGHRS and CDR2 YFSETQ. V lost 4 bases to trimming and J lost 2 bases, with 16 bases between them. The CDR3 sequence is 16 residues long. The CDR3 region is CASSEVSGSPYNEQFF. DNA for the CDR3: TGCGCCAGCAGCGAGGTTAGCGGTTCACCCTACAATGAGCAGTTCTTC. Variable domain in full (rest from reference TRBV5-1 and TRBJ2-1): KAGVTQTPRYLIKTRGQQVTLSCSPISGHRSVSWYQQTPGQGLQFLFEYFSETQRNKGNFPGRFSGRQFSNSRSEMNVSTLELGDSALYLCASSEVSGSPYNEQFFGPGTRLTVL.

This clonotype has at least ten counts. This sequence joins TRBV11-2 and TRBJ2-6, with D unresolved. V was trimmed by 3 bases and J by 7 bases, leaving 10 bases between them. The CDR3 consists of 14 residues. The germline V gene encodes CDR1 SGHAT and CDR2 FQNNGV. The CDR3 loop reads CASSFPGAANVLTF. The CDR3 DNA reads TGTGCCAGCAGCTTCCCTGGCGCAGCCAACGTCCTGACTTTC.

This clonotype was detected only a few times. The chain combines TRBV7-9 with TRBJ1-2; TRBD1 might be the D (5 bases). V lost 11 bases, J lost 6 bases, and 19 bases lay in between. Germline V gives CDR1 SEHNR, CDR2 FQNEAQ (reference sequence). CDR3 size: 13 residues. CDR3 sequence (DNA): TGTGCCGGTGGAATTCAGGGAATTCATGGCTACACCTTC. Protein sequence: CAGGIQGIHGYTF.

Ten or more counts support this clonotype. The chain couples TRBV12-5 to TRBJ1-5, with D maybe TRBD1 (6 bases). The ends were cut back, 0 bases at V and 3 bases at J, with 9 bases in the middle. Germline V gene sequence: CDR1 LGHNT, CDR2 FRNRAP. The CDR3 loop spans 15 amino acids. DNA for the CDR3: TGTGCTAGTGGTTTGGTACTGGGGGCCAATCAGCCCCAGCATTTT. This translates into CASGLVLGANQPQHF.